The rows below give T cell receptor beta chains drawn from one sample of a study of blood T cells in healthy people across ages. TCRdb used MiXCR to reprocess the 5' RACE reads, holding one entry per CDR3 protein. The table includes around 870,000 distinct CDR3 sequences, 29% detected once. Sample: blood. Source of these receptors: a woman of 80 years or more in good health. Both conserved end residues are part of each CDR3. Fields, in order: CDR3 DNA, CDR3 protein, J gene, clone size, V gene, D gene. A D gene is named only where the DNA matches it firmly. A clone size is listed for some rows: how often the clone was seen (once, few, many), or a class if it is expanded.

TGTGCCAGCAGTTACCCGACGACTAGCGGCGGCCCCAATGAGCAGTTCTTC CASSYPTTSGGPNEQFF TRBJ2-1 many TRBV6-6 TRBD2
TGCAGCGTTGTTTTGGGGGCCCGTTCTAACTATGGCTACACCTTC CSVVLGARSNYGYTF TRBJ1-2 many TRBV29-1 NA
TGCAGTGCTACGTCTTACAATGAGCAGTTCTTC CSATSYNEQFF TRBJ2-1 many TRBV20-1 NA
TGCGCCAGCAGCTTCCAGGAGGTTGAAAAACTGTTTTTT CASSFQEVEKLFF TRBJ1-4 NA TRBV5-1 NA
TGTGCCAGCAGCCAAGAGGACAGGGTAATTGGAGCGAATCAGCCCCAGCATTTT CASSQEDRVIGANQPQHF TRBJ1-5 few TRBV3-1 TRBD1
TGTGCCAGCAGCTCTAAAGCCCAACTTGTAGTCACCGAGACCCAGTACTTC CASSSKAQLVVTETQYF TRBJ2-5 many TRBV7-2 NA
TGTGCCAGCAATCTGGCGGGGGGAGCAGATACGGAGTATTTT CASNLAGGADTEYF TRBJ2-3 NA TRBV12-3/TRBV12-4 TRBD2
TGTGCCATCAGTGCCCGGGACAGGGAGGAAGCTTTCTTT CAISARDREEAFF TRBJ1-1 few TRBV10-3 TRBD1
TGTGCCAGCAGCTTAGGTCAGGGCCCATCCTACAATGAGCAGTACTTC CASSLGQGPSYNEQYF TRBJ2-7 NA TRBV7-8 NA
TGTGCCAGCAGCGTAGAGGCTCATGAAGCTTTCTTT CASSVEAHEAFF TRBJ1-1 few TRBV9 NA
TGCGCCAGCAGCTTGTTTGTAGGGGGCGGCTACGAGCAGTACTTC CASSLFVGGGYEQYF TRBJ2-7 NA TRBV5-1 TRBD1
TGTGCCAGCAGCTTGTACAGTGGGCCCGCGAACACCGGGGGGCTGTTTTTT CASSLYSGPANTGGLFF TRBJ2-2 NA TRBV5-5 NA
TGTGCCAGCAGCTCTGGGGGGGGACAGAGCCAAGAGACCCAGTACTTC CASSSGGGQSQETQYF TRBJ2-5 NA TRBV7-7 NA
TGTGCCAGCAGCCAAGCAGGGGGTGGCTCTGGGGCTTTCTTT CASSQAGGGSGAFF TRBJ1-1 NA TRBV14 TRBD1
TGTGCCAGCAGCTTAGATAAGGGGTTGCCCCAGCATTTT CASSLDKGLPQHF TRBJ1-5 few TRBV7-2 NA
TGTGCCAGCAGTTTCCGGGACAGGGCTACACCCCTCCACTTT CASSFRDRATPLHF TRBJ1-6 many TRBV12-3/TRBV12-4 TRBD1
TGTGCCATCAGTGAGTCGGACAGCGGAAATTCACCCCTCCACTTT CAISESDSGNSPLHF TRBJ1-6 many TRBV10-3 NA
TGCAGTGCGGACTACCGAGAGACCCAGTACTTC CSADYRETQYF TRBJ2-5 many TRBV20-1 NA